This T cell receptor beta chain comes out of a study of monozygotic twins with inflammatory bowel disease. In the case of this clonotype: Its specificity is unknown.

An amount of 3,500 to 4,500 ng of total RNA was used for each TCR library. TCRdb reanalyzed the 5' RACE reads and collapses them to one entry per CDR3 protein, without DNA. The table lists approximately 210,000 distinct CDR3 sequences, with more than 7.5% in the top ten. The CDR3 has 12 residues. Germline V lookup: CDR1 KGHSH, CDR2 LQKENI. Study-wide points: Nothing supported a single strong signal or clonotype that was associated with IBD. Researchers reported no repertoire similarity difference between concordant and discordant twins, possibly from limited power. IBD patients displayed reduced TCRbeta diversity (inverse Simpson) when set against healthy co-twins.

The chain carries TRBV18 and TRBJ1-1. Source material: blood. The TCR comes from a human donor with ulcerative colitis or Crohn's disease, or a healthy co-twin of an affected twin (not recorded which). The CDR3 loop is CASHSLDTEAFF.